This T cell receptor (beta chain) was sequenced for a study of Siglec-9 on CD8 T cells in melanoma. General study findings and limits: In melanoma tumors, a Siglec-9-marked effector memory CD8+ subset reportedly appeared to accumulate.

As for this clone: Its antigen is still unknown.

CDR1 and CDR2 from the germline V gene are SGHVS and FNYEAQ. After removal of 1 base from V and 6 bases from J, the junction contained 9 bases not matched to a gene. The CDR3 extends over 16 amino acids. Clones were sequenced by immunoSEQ multiplex PCR, and TCRdb holds only the in-frame ones, with some missing. This table holds around 35,000 clones, about four fifths found once. Material: Siglec-9- CD8+ T cells sorted from blood. The receptor comes from a human donor in good health. The chain has TRBV7-6 and TRBJ2-1, with TRBD1 identical over 7 bases. CDR3 bases: TGTGCCAGCAGCTTAGGGACCGGGACAGCACTCAATGAGCAGTTCTTC. Its protein is CASSLGTGTALNEQFF.